This paragraph covers one T cell receptor (beta chain) sequence. It was with a sample-barcoded 5' primer and a J-beta primer mix that a second PCR of roughly 7 to 12 cycles was run. TCRdb reprocessed the 5' RACE reads via MiXCR and lists one record per CDR3 protein. The repertoire holds more than 450,000 distinct CDR3 sequences, with around 27% as singletons. This specimen comes from a study of blood T cells in healthy people across ages. CDR1 is SGHRS, CDR2 YFSETQ, per germline. CDR3 size: 15 residues. The sample was also reused in another study, on T cells of mothers and their children.

This receptor was identified in a boy between 2 and 10 years old in good health. The material sequenced was blood. The chain joins TRBV5-1 to TRBJ2-5; 9 bases agree with TRBD1. Judging by the DNA end, TRBJ2-7 fits better; the J call may be wrong. CDR3 sequence reads: CASSFGDREACEQYF. The CDR3 nucleotides are TGCGCCAGCAGCTTTGGGGACAGGGAGGCCTGCGAGCAGTACTTC.